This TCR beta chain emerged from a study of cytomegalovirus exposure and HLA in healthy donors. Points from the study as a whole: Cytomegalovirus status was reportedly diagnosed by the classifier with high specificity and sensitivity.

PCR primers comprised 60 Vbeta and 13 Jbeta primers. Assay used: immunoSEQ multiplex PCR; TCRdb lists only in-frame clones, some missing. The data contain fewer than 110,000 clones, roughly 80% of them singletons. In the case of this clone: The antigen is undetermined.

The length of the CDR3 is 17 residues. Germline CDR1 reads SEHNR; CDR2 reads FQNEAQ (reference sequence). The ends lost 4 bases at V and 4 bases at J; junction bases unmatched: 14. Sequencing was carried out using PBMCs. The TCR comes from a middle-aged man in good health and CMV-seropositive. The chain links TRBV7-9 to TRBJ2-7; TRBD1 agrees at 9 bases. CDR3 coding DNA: TGTGCCAGCAGCTCGAGGAGGGACCGGGACAGGGTTTACGAGCAGTACTTC. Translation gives CASSSRRDRDRVYEQYF.